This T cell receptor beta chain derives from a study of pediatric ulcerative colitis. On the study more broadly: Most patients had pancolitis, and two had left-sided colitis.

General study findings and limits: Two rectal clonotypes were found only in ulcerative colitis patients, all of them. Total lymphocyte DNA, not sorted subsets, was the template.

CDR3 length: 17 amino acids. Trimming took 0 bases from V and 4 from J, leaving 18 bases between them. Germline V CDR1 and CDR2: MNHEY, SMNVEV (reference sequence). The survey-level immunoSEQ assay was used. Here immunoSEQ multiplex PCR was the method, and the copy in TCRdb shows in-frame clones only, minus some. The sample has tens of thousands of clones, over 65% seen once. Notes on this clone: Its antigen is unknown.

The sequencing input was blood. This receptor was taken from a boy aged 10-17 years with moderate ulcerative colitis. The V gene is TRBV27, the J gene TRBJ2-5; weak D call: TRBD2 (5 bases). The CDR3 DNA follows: TGTGCCAGCAGTTTATCCATGTCCCTTCTCCGGGGAGAGACCCAGTACTTC. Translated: CASSLSMSLLRGETQYF.